Below are 8 T cell receptor beta chains sequenced from a single sample in a study of blood T cells in healthy people across ages (dated by TCRdb to between 2014 and 2016). To prepare the library, 5' RACE was applied. Sequencing took place on an Illumina HiSeq 2500. A second about 7 to 12 cycle PCR used a sample-barcoded 5' primer and a J-beta primer mix. Clones were called with MiXCR by TCRdb after fastp trimmed the public reads at Q25, and only in-frame beta chains were retained. Each entry is one CDR3 protein sequence, shown with its most common DNA and genes. The sample data list about 1.6 million distinct CDR3 sequences, and 34% of these were observed just once. 11% of the sample belongs to the ten largest clones. The specimen was blood. The receptor set was obtained from a woman in her twenties or thirties in good health.

Points on this clonotype: It is unclear where the CDR3 begins or ends on the DNA, so no DNA is shown, and the CDR3 is as TCRdb lists it. The chain employs TRBV7-3 and TRBJ2-3; the D call of TRBD1 is as the table states it, not checked on the DNA. The germline gives CDR1 SGHTA, CDR2 FQGTGA. 22 amino acids form the CDR3, both terminal residues included. CDR3 in amino acids: CASSFRPGMVDEQFFGPGTQYF.

The DNA for the CDR3 is TGCGCCAGCAGCCAAGATTCAATCGTCGGACTAGCGACAACAGATACGCAGTATTTT. Its protein is CASSQDSIVGLATTDTQYF. This rearrangement joins TRBV4-1 to TRBJ2-3, with 9 bases lining up with TRBD2. Germline V gene data show CDR1 as MGHRA and CDR2 as YSYEKL. The CDR3 is 19 amino acids. V dropped 0 bases and J dropped 3; count of bases not matched to a gene: 13.

This clonotype has just a few counts. At one of its ends the junction is not consistent with the germline gene, which may arise from a read error. The V call is TRBV7-9, the J call TRBJ2-5; TRBD2 agrees at 9 bases. The CDR3 contains 15 residues. Looked up from germline, CDR1 is SEHNR and CDR2 is FQNEAQ (reference sequence). The CDR3 DNA follows: TGTGCCAGCAGCTTGGTACTAGCGGGTAAAGAGACCCGGTACTTC. Translation gives CASSLVLAGKETRYF.

This clonotype was observed many times. The V gene is TRBV5-1, the J gene TRBJ2-3, with a weak D call TRBD2 (6 bases). The CDR3 contains 15 residues. Germline-derived CDR1 and CDR2 are SGHRS and YFSETQ. The ends were cut back, 3 bases at V and 5 bases at J, with 16 bases in the middle. CDR3 in DNA: TGCGCCAGCAGCTCCGGAGCGGGTGGGCGAGATACGCAGTATTTT. Its protein is CASSSGAGGRDTQYF. Using reference TRBV5-1 and TRBJ2-3 for the parts outside the CDR3, the full variable domain is KAGVTQTPRYLIKTRGQQVTLSCSPISGHRSVSWYQQTPGQGLQFLFEYFSETQRNKGNFPGRFSGRQFSNSRSEMNVSTLELGDSALYLCASSSGAGGRDTQYFGPGTRLTVL.

The gene calls are TRBV5-1 and TRBJ2-1; tentatively, D is TRBD2 (5 bases). Trimming removed 2 bases at V and 7 bases at J, with 10 bases between. The CDR3 loop spans 13 amino acids. CDR1 is SGHRS and CDR2 is YFSETQ in the germline V gene. As DNA, the CDR3 is TGCGCCAGCAGCTTACGGGAATGGAATGAGCAGTTCTTC. As protein: CASSLREWNEQFF.

The chain links TRBV20-1 to TRBJ2-3, with D unresolved. This CDR3 contains 14 residues. V lost 1 base, J lost 0 bases, and 8 bases lay in between. The V gene's germline CDR1 is DFQATT and CDR2 SNEGSKA (reference sequence). In DNA, the CDR3 is TGCAGTGCTAGAGTGACTGGGAGCACAGATACGCAGTATTTT. Amino acid sequence: CSARVTGSTDTQYF.

A note on this clonotype: Mismatch with germline at one junction end may stem from a read error. The chain employs TRBV12-3 or TRBV12-4 and TRBJ2-3; the D is unclear. The CDR3 consists of 15 residues. CDR3 DNA sequence: TGTGCCGGCAGTTTAGTTAGAGCCAGAACAGATACGCAGTATTTT. It specifies CAGSLVRARTDTQYF.

A remark on this clonotype: Mismatch with germline at one junction end may stem from a read error. CDR3 in amino acids: CASGQRGSGNEQFF. The CDR3 region has the DNA TGTGCCAGCGGCCAACGCGGGAGTGGTAATGAGCAGTTCTTC. V gene TRBV3-1 combines with J gene TRBJ2-1; 7 nucleotides align to TRBD2. Germline-derived CDR1 and CDR2 are LGHDT and YNNKEL (reference sequence). The CDR3 is 14 residues long.